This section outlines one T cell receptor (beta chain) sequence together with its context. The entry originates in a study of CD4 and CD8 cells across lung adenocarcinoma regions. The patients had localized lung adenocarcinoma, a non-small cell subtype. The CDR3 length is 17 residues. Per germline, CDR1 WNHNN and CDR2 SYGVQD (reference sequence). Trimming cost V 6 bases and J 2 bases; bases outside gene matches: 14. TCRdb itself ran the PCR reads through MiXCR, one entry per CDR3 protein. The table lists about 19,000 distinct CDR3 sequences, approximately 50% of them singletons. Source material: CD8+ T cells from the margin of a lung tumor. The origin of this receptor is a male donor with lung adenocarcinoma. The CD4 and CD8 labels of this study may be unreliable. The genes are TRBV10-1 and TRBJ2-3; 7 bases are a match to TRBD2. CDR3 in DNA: TGCGCCAGCAGCGCCGGGGGACCGGGACTAAACACAGATACGCAGTATTTT. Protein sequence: CASSAGGPGLNTDTQYF.